The 24 T cell receptor beta chains below were found in one sample sequenced in a study of T cells in localized non-small cell lung cancer. The protocol was immunoSEQ multiplex PCR, while the TCRdb copy is restricted to in-frame clones and leaves out a portion. The sample records fewer than 25,000 clones, less than 95% being singletons. Here the sequenced sample was peripheral blood, taken before any cancer treatment. The receptors here all came from a woman aged 40 to 75 with stage I lung adenocarcinoma.

The chain links TRBV6-5 to TRBJ1-4, with TRBD1 identical over 8 bases. The CDR3 totals 14 residues. The trim removed 4 bases at V and 7 bases at J, leaving 5 bases unmatched. Germline CDR1 MNHEY, CDR2 SVGAGI. The CDR3 region has the DNA TGTGCCAGCAGTTGGACAGGGATGGGTGAAAAACTGTTTTTT. It yields the protein CASSWTGMGEKLFF.

This clone has a single count. The chain uses TRBV5-1 and TRBJ2-7, with 13 bases fitting TRBD2. From germline, CDR1 is SGHRS and CDR2 YFSETQ. V trimming: 4 bases; J trimming: 2 bases; junction bases outside the gene matches: 6. The CDR3 sequence is 16 residues long. CDR3 loop: CASSTGTSGTTYEQYF. CDR3 nucleotides: TGCGCCAGCAGCACCGGGACTAGCGGGACCACCTACGAGCAGTACTTC.

V gene TRBV11-2 combines with J gene TRBJ2-1; 8 bases map to TRBD2. The CDR3 runs to 16 residues. Germline CDR1 reads SGHAT; CDR2 reads FQNNGV. V lost 4 bases, J lost 5 bases, and 10 bases stayed unmatched. In DNA, the CDR3 is TGTGCCAGCAGCTGGGCTAGCGGGTGGGATCACAATGAGCAGTTCTTC. Protein: CASSWASGWDHNEQFF.

This clone has a single count. V usage is TRBV5-1 and J usage is TRBJ2-3; D could derive from TRBD1 or TRBD2 (5 bases each). The CDR3 extends over 15 amino acids. The V gene's germline CDR1 is SGHRS and CDR2 YFSETQ. V lost 4 bases to trimming and J lost 1 base, with 13 bases between them. CDR3 sequence: CASSPRDQGTDTQYF. CDR3 sequence (DNA): TGCGCCAGCAGCCCCCGGGACCAAGGCACAGATACGCAGTATTTT.

Only one count was recorded for this clone. The chain couples TRBV10-3 to TRBJ2-7, with 10 positions matching TRBD2. V was pared by 6 bases and J by 3 bases, with 2 bases of the junction left unmatched. This CDR3 has 13 amino acids. Germline V gives CDR1 ENHRY, CDR2 SYGVKD. CDR3 bases: TGTGCCATCAGGGCTAGCGGGAGCTACGAGCAGTACTTC. Translating gives CAIRASGSYEQYF.

This clone was observed a single time. This chain links TRBV11-2 with TRBJ1-1; the D gene is possibly TRBD1 (6 bases). This CDR3 is 15 amino acids long. Per germline, CDR1 SGHAT and CDR2 FQNNGV. V shed 4 bases and J shed 2 bases, with 14 bases lying between them. CDR3: CASSSGALLNTEAFF. The CDR3 region has the DNA TGTGCCAGCAGCTCAGGGGCTCTACTAAACACTGAAGCTTTCTTT.

The chain carries TRBV2 and TRBJ1-2; 7 nucleotides line up with TRBD1. Germline CDR1 is SNHLY and CDR2 is FYNNEI. The CDR3 totals 14 residues. V gave up 5 bases and J gave up 4 bases; unmatched junction bases: 7. DNA of the CDR3: TGTGCCAGCAGTATTACAGGGGAGGGCTATGGCTACACCTTC. This sequence encodes CASSITGEGYGYTF.

The rearrangement uses TRBV5-4 and TRBJ2-3; D may be TRBD2 (5 bases). There are 16 residues in the CDR3. The germline gives CDR1 SGHNT, CDR2 YYREEE (reference sequence). Trimming stripped 3 bases from V and 2 bases from J, with 16 bases between. The CDR3 sequence is CASSSGSGLDTDTQYF. The DNA of the CDR3 is TGTGCCAGCAGCTCGGGCAGCGGACTTGACACAGATACGCAGTATTTT.

This chain uses TRBV27 with TRBJ2-1, with D unresolved. The CDR3 is 14 residues long. V was trimmed by 7 bases and J by 15 bases, leaving 25 bases between them. The germline CDR1 and CDR2 sequences are MNHEY and SMNVEV (reference sequence). CDR3 coding DNA: TGTGCCAGCACCAGAAGTAACAGCCGGACGGAATGGTTCTTC. This encodes CASTRSNSRTEWFF.

In its sample, this clone was seen once. The CDR3 reads CASSRVRDTQYF. CDR3 DNA sequence: TGCGCCAGCAGCCGTGTCAGGGATACGCAGTATTTT. The rearrangement uses TRBV5-1 and TRBJ2-3, with D unresolved. The CDR3 contains 12 residues. Germline CDR1 and CDR2: SGHRS and YFSETQ. V was clipped by 4 bases and J by 6 bases, with 9 bases between them.

This clone has a single count. The CDR3 DNA reads TGTGCCAGCTCACCGCCGGGGGGGAGGAACGAGCAGTACTTC. Translation gives CASSPPGGRNEQYF. The chain has TRBV18 and TRBJ2-7; 8 bases fit TRBD2. Germline CDR1 KGHSH, CDR2 LQKENI. There are 14 residues in the CDR3. J lost 5 bases, V lost 3 bases, and 6 bases had no gene match.

The chain couples TRBV11-2 to TRBJ1-1; no definite D call. Germline CDR1 reads SGHAT; CDR2 reads FQNNGV. The CDR3 is made up of 17 amino acids. Between the trimmed V and J ends, which lost 5 bases and 0 bases, there was a span of 19 bases. The CDR3 bases are TGTGCCAGCAGCCCCCCCTCGGGCTCGACACTGAACACTGAAGCTTTCTTT. The encoded protein is CASSPPSGSTLNTEAFF.

The chain is built from TRBV7-2 and TRBJ1-1; D remains ambiguous. Germline-derived CDR1 and CDR2 are SGHTA and FQGNSA. Trimming removed 1 base at V and 8 bases at J, with 8 bases between. This CDR3 comprises 12 residues. The CDR3: CASSLVRTEAFF. CDR3 DNA: TGTGCCAGCAGCTTAGTCCGGACCGAAGCTTTCTTT.

The chain carries TRBV7-6 and TRBJ2-7, with 7 nucleotides matching TRBD2. This CDR3 comprises 13 residues. CDR1 and CDR2 from the germline V gene are SGHVS and FNYEAQ. J was trimmed by 3 bases and V by 3 bases; bases with no gene match: 2. DNA for the CDR3: TGTGCCAGCAGCTTTAGGGACTACTACGAGCAGTACTTC. Protein sequence: CASSFRDYYEQYF. The whole variable domain, filled in from reference TRBV7-6 and TRBJ2-7, reads GAGVSQSPRYKVTKRGQDVALRCDPISGHVSLYWYRQALGQGPEFLTYFNYEAQQDKSGLPNDRFSAERPEGSISTLTIQRTEQRDSAMYRCASSFRDYYEQYFGPGTRLTVT.

The DNA of the CDR3 is TGTGCCAGCAGGCGTGAGCACACGGCTGAAGCTTTCTTT. Amino acid sequence: CASRREHTAEAFF. The rearrangement joins TRBV7-2 to TRBJ1-1; D uncertain. This CDR3 has 13 residues. V lost 6 bases and J 6 bases, leaving 14 bases between the germline ends. The germline CDR1 and CDR2 sequences are SGHTA and FQGNSA.

This chain joins TRBV11-3 and TRBJ1-1, with 10 positions matching TRBD1. The CDR3 sequence is 17 residues long. CDR1 SGHNT and CDR2 YENEEA come from the germline V gene. The J segment lost 5 bases and the V segment lost 5 bases, leaving 14 bases of the junction unmatched. This CDR3 is CASSPGLGRDRGTEAFF. CDR3 sequence (DNA): TGTGCCAGCAGCCCAGGGTTAGGAAGGGACAGGGGTACTGAAGCTTTCTTT.

This sequence joins TRBV14 and TRBJ2-5; 8 bases map to TRBD1. CDR3 length: 14 amino acids. Per germline, CDR1 SGHDN and CDR2 FVKESK. The V gene end was trimmed by 2 bases and the J gene end by 3 bases; junction bases not matched to a gene: 2. The CDR3 region is CASSQNRGKETQYF. The DNA of the CDR3 is TGTGCCAGCAGCCAAAACAGGGGGAAAGAGACCCAGTACTTC.

The rearrangement uses TRBV15 and TRBJ2-2, with 9 bases aligning to TRBD2. Germline V gene sequence: CDR1 LNHNV, CDR2 YYDKDF (reference sequence). J gave up 7 bases and V 1 base, and 7 bases lay outside the gene matches. The CDR3 has 16 residues. CDR3 nucleotide sequence: TGTGCCACCAGCAGAGGAGCGGGAGGCCGTGGCGGGGAGCTGTTTTTT. This gives the protein CATSRGAGGRGGELFF.

The chain has TRBV30 and TRBJ2-3; 11 positions agree with TRBD2. Germline V gene data show CDR1 as GTSNPN and CDR2 as SVGIG (reference sequence). This CDR3 has 14 amino acids. The junction had 4 bases not matched to a gene; V was cut back by 5 bases and J by 3 bases. CDR3 DNA sequence: TGTGCCTGGCAGGGACTAGCGGCGACAGATACGCAGTATTTT. The encoded protein is CAWQGLAATDTQYF.

V and J are TRBV18 and TRBJ2-3; 15 bases are a match to TRBD2. The trim removed 3 bases at V and 1 base at J, leaving 5 bases unmatched. In germline, CDR1 is KGHSH, CDR2 LQKENI. The CDR3 covers 18 residues. The CDR3 DNA reads as TGTGCCAGCTCACCGACTTGGACTAGCGGGGGGGGCACAGATACGCAGTATTTT. Its translation is CASSPTWTSGGGTDTQYF.

V usage is TRBV11-2 and J usage is TRBJ2-5; D not certain. The CDR3 is made up of 14 amino acids. CDR1 and CDR2 from the germline V gene are SGHAT and FQNNGV. V lost 5 bases and J 2 bases, leaving 12 bases between the germline ends. CDR3 sequence reads: CASSPIVGQETQYF. DNA of the CDR3: TGTGCCAGCAGCCCGATTGTAGGACAAGAGACCCAGTACTTC.

The V gene is TRBV5-8, the J gene TRBJ2-7; either TRBD1 or TRBD2 may supply D (5 bases each). From germline, CDR1 is SGHTS and CDR2 YDEGEE. Deletions cut 2 bases from V and 6 bases from J, with 15 bases between. The CDR3 has 14 residues. The CDR3 region is CASSFGDAPSEQYF. As DNA, the CDR3 is TGTGCCAGCAGCTTCGGGGACGCCCCGTCCGAGCAGTACTTC.

This clone was counted between two and nine times. This rearrangement joins TRBV6-5 to TRBJ2-7, with 10 bases fitting TRBD2. The CDR3 is 16 amino acids. Germline V gene sequence: CDR1 MNHEY, CDR2 SVGAGI. V was clipped by 4 bases and J by 5 bases; unmatched bases: 11. CDR3 sequence: CASSSSTSGMADEQYF. The CDR3 nucleotides are TGTGCCAGCAGTTCTAGTACTAGCGGGATGGCAGACGAGCAGTACTTC.

This clone came up once. The chain combines TRBV7-9 with TRBJ2-5, with 9 bases identical to TRBD2. After removal of 5 bases from V and 4 bases from J, the junction contained 14 bases not matched to a gene. From germline, CDR1 is SEHNR and CDR2 FQNEAQ (reference sequence). The CDR3 spans 17 residues. As DNA, the CDR3 is TGTGCCAGCAGCCCAGGGGGAGTAGCGGGAGCCCGAGAGACCCAGTACTTC. Translating gives CASSPGGVAGARETQYF.